The present T cell receptor (beta chain) was sequenced within a study of CD8+ T cells in alopecia areata. Study information: Patients in the treated group were given tofacitinib by mouth, 5 to 10 mg twice a day. Tofacitinib ran for 6 to 18 months before 6 months off drug.

Overall study results and limits: Scalp specimens additionally yield sequences from normal skin's resident alphabeta T cells.

RNA was isolated and reverse transcribed to cDNA, the sequencing template. Here immunoSEQ multiplex PCR was the method, and the copy in TCRdb shows in-frame clones only, minus some. The sample yields about 56,000 clones, around 96% seen once. V shed 2 bases and J shed 6 bases, with 14 bases lying between them. Germline V gives CDR1 MNHNS, CDR2 SASEGT. This CDR3 is 15 amino acids long. As regards this clone: Its antigen is as yet unknown.

The source material was CD8+ T cells sorted from blood, sampled at week 0. This sequence originates from a human donor with alopecia areata. The chain has TRBV6-1 and TRBJ2-1; D gene unclear. CDR3 sequence reads: CASSERAGAINEQFF. DNA of the CDR3: TGTGCCAGCAGTGAAAGGGCAGGAGCAATCAATGAGCAGTTCTTC.